These 13 T cell receptor beta chains were sequenced from one sample in a study of shared clonotypes between healthy human individuals. Using immunoSEQ multiplex PCR, the repertoire was profiled, and TCRdb retains in-frame clones only, with some absent. Among 2 million to 3 million clones, roughly 93% were seen once, and the ten largest hold roughly 0.36%. Specimen: naive CD4+ T cells from PBMCs. Subset in this sample: CD45RA+ positively selected. These receptors originate from a man aged 18 to 29 in good health. Some clones in this sample may be carry-over from other donors' samples.

The J gene is TRBJ1-5, the V gene TRBV28; 9 positions match TRBD1. Per germline, CDR1 MDHEN and CDR2 SYDVKM. V lost 6 bases to trimming and J lost 0 bases; unmatched junction nucleotides: 18. The CDR3 totals 20 residues. The CDR3 sequence: CASSPYGQTGGRDSNQPQHF. Written as DNA, the CDR3 is TGTGCCAGCAGCCCTTATGGACAAACAGGGGGCCGCGATAGCAATCAGCCCCAGCATTTT.

J is TRBJ2-7 and V is TRBV6-6, with D tentatively TRBD2 (5 bases). Germline V gives CDR1 MNHNY, CDR2 SVGAGI (reference sequence). V was trimmed by 8 bases and J by 0 bases, leaving 11 bases between them. This CDR3 has 13 residues. As DNA, the CDR3 is TGTGCCAGCGCGAGGGAAAGCTCCTACGAGCAGTACTTC. Its protein product is CASARESSYEQYF.

This chain uses TRBV30 with TRBJ1-2; D not resolved. Germline CDR1 and CDR2: GTSNPN and SVGIG (reference sequence). The CDR3 runs 11 residues. V shed 8 bases and J shed 4 bases, with 11 bases lying between them. The CDR3 sequence is CAVGGTYGYTF. For the CDR3, the DNA is TGTGCCGTAGGAGGAACCTATGGCTACACCTTC.

The V call is TRBV10-3, the J call TRBJ2-3, with TRBD1 matching over 10 bases. J gave up 6 bases and V 5 bases, and 5 bases lay outside the gene matches. The germline gives CDR1 ENHRY, CDR2 SYGVKD. The CDR3 runs to 14 residues. CDR3 residues: CAISPGQGQDTQYF. The CDR3 nucleotides read TGTGCCATCAGTCCGGGACAGGGGCAGGATACGCAGTATTTT.

The chain combines TRBV10-2 with TRBJ2-7, with TRBD1 identical over 7 bases. The CDR3 is 18 residues long. Per germline, CDR1 WSHSY and CDR2 SAAADI. The junction had 22 bases not matched to a gene; V was cut back by 8 bases and J by 3 bases. Here the CDR3 DNA reads TGCGCCAGCGTTCGTTTAGCCCAAACCCGGGACAGAGTCTACGAGCAGTACTTC. The encoded protein is CASVRLAQTRDRVYEQYF.

The CDR3 reads CASSETGGDTEAFF. The DNA for the CDR3 is TGTGCCAGCAGCGAGACAGGGGGTGACACTGAAGCTTTCTTT. The chain has TRBV6-5 and TRBJ1-1; 9 bases align to TRBD1. Germline values: CDR1 MNHEY, CDR2 SVGAGI. J lost 3 bases, V lost 6 bases, and 5 bases had no gene match. The CDR3 has 14 residues.

The chain combines TRBV19 with TRBJ2-7, with TRBD1 as a possible D gene (6 bases). Germline values: CDR1 LNHDA, CDR2 SQIVND (reference sequence). Trimming removed 1 base at V and 5 bases at J, with 12 bases between. This CDR3 is built from 14 residues. The CDR3 is CASSIVVQGDEQYF. The CDR3, as DNA: TGTGCCAGTAGTATAGTGGTACAGGGAGACGAGCAGTACTTC.

J is TRBJ1-3 and V is TRBV9; D not certain. V lost 4 bases, J lost 3 bases, and 5 bases lay in between. Germline V gene lookup returns CDR1 SGDLS and CDR2 YYNGEE. The CDR3 spans 12 residues. The CDR3 nucleotides are TGTGCCAGCAGCTCCCGTGGAAACACCATATATTTT. Translated, it gives CASSSRGNTIYF. Filled out from reference TRBV9 and TRBJ1-3, the complete variable domain reads DSGVTQTPKHLITATGQRVTLRCSPRSGDLSVYWYQQSLDQGLQFLIQYYNGEERAKGNILERFSAQQFPDLHSELNLSSLELGDSALYFCASSSRGNTIYFGEGSWLTVV.

As regards this clone: The sample has other DNA sequences that encode this CDR3 too. The V gene is TRBV5-1, the J gene TRBJ2-7; 11 positions agree with TRBD2. Trimming took 3 bases from V and 2 from J; bases not matched to a gene: 4. The CDR3 length is 15 residues. Germline V gene lookup returns CDR1 SGHRS and CDR2 YFSETQ. CDR3 DNA sequence: TGCGCCAGCAGCTGGGGACTAGCGGACGCCTACGAGCAGTACTTC. Protein product: CASSWGLADAYEQYF.

This sequence joins TRBV5-1 and TRBJ1-1, with D tentatively TRBD1 (6 bases). Germline CDR1 and CDR2: SGHRS and YFSETQ. The CDR3 length is 13 residues. The V and J ends lost 1 base and 8 bases respectively, with 12 bases between them. The CDR3 sequence: CASSLSRGYEAFF. The CDR3 DNA reads TGCGCCAGCAGCTTGAGCAGGGGATACGAAGCTTTCTTT.

This sequence joins TRBV11-2 and TRBJ2-7; 7 nucleotides agree with TRBD1. CDR1 and CDR2 (germline): SGHAT, FQNNGV. J was trimmed by 0 bases and V by 5 bases; bases with no gene match: 4. The CDR3 totals 14 residues. The CDR3 region is CASSQRDSSYEQYF. CDR3 in DNA: TGTGCCAGCAGCCAAAGGGACAGCTCCTACGAGCAGTACTTC.

V usage is TRBV5-1 and J usage is TRBJ2-5, with D perhaps matching TRBD1 or TRBD2 (5 bases each). V dropped 4 bases and J dropped 0 bases, with 10 bases sitting between them. Germline assignment: CDR1 SGHRS and CDR2 YFSETQ. The CDR3 is made up of 14 amino acids. This CDR3 is CASSVRDHQETQYF. The CDR3 DNA reads TGCGCCAGCAGCGTCCGGGACCACCAAGAGACCCAGTACTTC.

The chain uses TRBV28 and TRBJ1-5; D gene uncertain. The CDR3 consists of 16 residues. Trimming shortened V by 2 bases and J by 0 bases, and 11 bases separated the two germline ends. The germline gives CDR1 MDHEN, CDR2 SYDVKM. CDR3 nucleotide sequence: TGTGCCAGCAGTTTACCAGGATCGTCTAGCAATCAGCCCCAGCATTTT. Amino acid sequence: CASSLPGSSSNQPQHF. Full variable domain (rest looked up from reference TRBV28 and TRBJ1-5): DVKVTQSSRYLVKRTGEKVFLECVQDMDHENMFWYRQDPGLGLRLIYFSYDVKMKEKGDIPEGYSVSREKKERFSLILESASTNQTSMYLCASSLPGSSSNQPQHFGDGTRLSIL.